These 27 T cell receptor beta chains were sequenced from one sample in a study of cytomegalovirus exposure and HLA in healthy donors. The table came from immunoSEQ multiplex PCR; TCRdb's copy has only in-frame clones and leaves some out. The sample contains about 120,000 clones, approximately 87% of which appear only once. Source material: PBMCs. The receptors here all came from a woman younger than 45 in good health and CMV-seronegative.

As DNA, the CDR3 is TGTGCCAGCAGCTTAACAGGGGGCGCCTACGAGCAGTACTTC. It codes for CASSLTGGAYEQYF. The rearrangement links TRBV5-6 to TRBJ2-7; TRBD1 agrees at 9 bases. CDR1 is SGHDT, CDR2 YYEEEE, per germline. Trimming cost V 2 bases and J 2 bases; bases outside gene matches: 2. This CDR3 comprises 14 residues.

V and J are TRBV5-1 and TRBJ1-2, with TRBD1 as a possible D gene (5 bases). V was pared by 1 base and J by 4 bases, with 14 bases between. The length of the CDR3 is 15 residues. Germline V CDR1 and CDR2: SGHRS, YFSETQ. CDR3 in amino acids: CASSLMGEVSYGYTF. The CDR3 DNA reads as TGCGCCAGCAGCTTGATGGGGGAGGTTAGCTATGGCTACACCTTC.

The J gene is TRBJ1-1, the V gene TRBV18; no clear D. Germline CDR1 KGHSH, CDR2 LQKENI. The CDR3 loop spans 13 amino acids. The germline V and J ends were trimmed by 2 bases and 5 bases, with 9 bases remaining between them. The CDR3 bases are TGTGCCAGCTCACCAAGACAAGAGACTGAAGCTTTCTTT. Translating it yields CASSPRQETEAFF.

The rearrangement uses TRBV6-6 and TRBJ1-4, with TRBD1 matching over 12 bases. V lost 5 bases and J lost 7; bases outside the gene matches: 5. CDR3 length: 15 amino acids. The germline CDR1 and CDR2 sequences are MNHNY and SVGAGI (reference sequence). In DNA form, the CDR3 reads TGTGCCAGCAGTCGCCTGGGACAGGGGGCTGAAAAACTGTTTTTT. Translated, it gives CASSRLGQGAEKLFF.

The J gene is TRBJ1-6, the V gene TRBV5-1; 10 bases match TRBD1. V was clipped by 4 bases and J by 4 bases; unmatched bases: 8. Germline CDR1 reads SGHRS; CDR2 reads YFSETQ. The CDR3 has 17 amino acids. CDR3 region: CASSRLAGQGYNSPLHF. CDR3 in DNA: TGCGCCAGCAGCCGCCTTGCGGGACAGGGGTATAATTCACCCCTCCACTTT.

The chain is built from TRBV10-2 and TRBJ1-2; D might be TRBD1 (6 bases). Trimming stripped 2 bases from V and 8 bases from J, with 15 bases between. The germline V gene encodes CDR1 WSHSY and CDR2 SAAADI. The CDR3 contains 14 residues. The CDR3 DNA follows: TGCGCCAGCAGTGAGGGTACAGGGAGATCGGGCTACACCTTC. Translated, it gives CASSEGTGRSGYTF.

This clone was detected once. The rearrangement uses TRBV5-1 and TRBJ1-2, with TRBD1 matching over 9 bases. The CDR3 has 14 residues. Germline-derived CDR1 and CDR2 are SGHRS and YFSETQ. With V trimmed by 2 bases and J by 6 bases, 5 bases remained unmatched. As DNA, the CDR3 is TGCGCCAGCAGCTTCGGGACAGGGACTGATGGCTACACCTTC. It translates to CASSFGTGTDGYTF.

The chain employs TRBV19 and TRBJ2-5, with D possibly being TRBD2 (7 bases). The CDR3 runs to 15 residues. Germline V gene lookup returns CDR1 LNHDA and CDR2 SQIVND (reference sequence). The V gene lost 4 bases and the J gene lost 2 bases, with 14 bases spanning the gap. CDR3: CASSRGGAGQETQYF. As DNA, the CDR3 is TGTGCCAGTAGTAGAGGGGGGGCTGGGCAAGAGACCCAGTACTTC.

This chain uses TRBV5-1 with TRBJ2-2; a possible D gene is TRBD2 (6 bases). Germline V gene lookup returns CDR1 SGHRS and CDR2 YFSETQ. The CDR3 consists of 13 residues. V gave up 1 base and J gave up 7 bases, with 8 bases separating them. This CDR3 is CASSLLAVGELFF. The CDR3 nucleotides read TGCGCCAGCAGCTTGTTAGCGGTCGGGGAGCTGTTTTTT.

The genes are TRBV25-1 and TRBJ2-5; D might be TRBD2 (6 bases). Trimming shortened V by 4 bases and J by 4 bases, and 10 bases separated the two germline ends. This CDR3 comprises 13 residues. Germline V gene lookup returns CDR1 MGHDK and CDR2 SYGVNS. CDR3 DNA: TGTGCCAGCAGTGTGGGGGGTGTAGAGACCCAGTACTTC. This sequence encodes CASSVGGVETQYF.

The gene calls are TRBV7-9 and TRBJ2-1, with TRBD2 matching over 9 bases. This CDR3 spans 15 amino acids. Germline-derived CDR1 and CDR2 are SEHNR and FQNEAQ (reference sequence). V trimming: 3 bases; J trimming: 5 bases; junction bases outside the gene matches: 5. The CDR3 DNA reads TGTGCCAGCAGCTTTGGAGCGGGGGGTGACAATGAGCAGTTCTTC. Protein product: CASSFGAGGDNEQFF.

The chain links TRBV7-3 to TRBJ2-5, with D perhaps matching TRBD1 (6 bases). CDR1 and CDR2 from the germline V gene are SGHTA and FQGTGA. V lost 5 bases, J lost 1 base, and 14 bases lay in between. The CDR3 has 15 amino acids. In DNA form, the CDR3 reads TGTGCCAGCAGCCAAGGGGGAGCCCCCCAAGAGACCCAGTACTTC. Translated: CASSQGGAPQETQYF.

V gene TRBV5-1 combines with J gene TRBJ2-3, with TRBD2 matching over 12 bases. Germline V gene sequence: CDR1 SGHRS, CDR2 YFSETQ. The CDR3 is 16 amino acids. V lost 4 bases, J lost 2 bases, and 5 bases stayed unmatched. The CDR3 sequence is CASSILAGGSTDTQYF. The CDR3 nucleotides read TGCGCCAGCAGCATACTAGCGGGGGGCTCCACAGATACGCAGTATTTT.

V usage is TRBV7-2 and J usage is TRBJ1-5; D gene ambiguous. The CDR3 contains 14 residues. Trimming pared 2 bases from V and 2 bases from J, leaving 7 bases between. Germline V gene lookup returns CDR1 SGHTA and CDR2 FQGNSA. CDR3 amino acids: CASSLSQGNQPQHF. The CDR3 DNA follows: TGTGCCAGCAGCTTAAGTCAGGGCAATCAGCCCCAGCATTTT.

This clone was seen ten or more times. The chain links TRBV30 to TRBJ2-1; 9 positions agree with TRBD1. V lost 2 bases to trimming and J lost 6 bases; unmatched junction nucleotides: 11. The CDR3 has 16 amino acids. The germline V gene has CDR1 GTSNPN and CDR2 SVGIG (reference sequence). CDR3 nucleotide sequence: TGTGCCTGGAGTACCTTGGGGGGACAGGGTCCCAATGAGCAGTTCTTC. This translates into CAWSTLGGQGPNEQFF.

The V gene is TRBV18, the J gene TRBJ2-5, with 7 nucleotides matching TRBD1. The germline gives CDR1 KGHSH, CDR2 LQKENI. The ends lost 4 bases at V and 0 bases at J; junction bases unmatched: 2. The CDR3 sequence is 14 residues long. CDR3 region: CASSLGQDQETQYF. Written as DNA, the CDR3 is TGTGCCAGCTCACTAGGACAGGACCAAGAGACCCAGTACTTC.

The rearrangement links TRBV13 to TRBJ1-3, with unresolved D. Trimming took off 5 bases at V and 0 bases at J, with 11 bases between the two ends. Germline CDR1 and CDR2: PRHDT and FYEKMQ (reference sequence). The CDR3 is 15 residues long. The CDR3 sequence: CASSRRGFSGNTIYF. The CDR3 DNA reads TGTGCCAGCAGCCGTCGAGGGTTCTCTGGAAACACCATATATTTT.

V and J are TRBV19 and TRBJ2-1, with D perhaps matching TRBD2 (5 bases). Trimming stripped 3 bases from V and 0 bases from J, with 15 bases between. The germline V gene has CDR1 LNHDA and CDR2 SQIVND (reference sequence). The CDR3 has 17 amino acids. The CDR3 region is CASSILGAESSYNEQFF. Here the CDR3 DNA reads TGTGCCAGTAGTATCCTGGGAGCGGAGAGCTCCTACAATGAGCAGTTCTTC.

The gene calls are TRBV5-4 and TRBJ2-7; TRBD1 matches at 7 bases. CDR1 SGHNT and CDR2 YYREEE come from the germline V gene (reference sequence). The trim removed 4 bases at V and 5 bases at J, leaving 6 bases unmatched. The CDR3 extends over 13 amino acids. The CDR3 sequence is CASSVGQVNEQYF. As DNA, the CDR3 is TGTGCCAGCAGCGTAGGACAGGTGAACGAGCAGTACTTC.

CDR3 DNA: TGTGCCAGCAGTGACCCGCCAGGCTCTGGGGGAAACACCATATATTTT. Its protein is CASSDPPGSGGNTIYF. The gene calls are TRBV6-1 and TRBJ1-3; D is ambiguous. The CDR3 consists of 16 residues. V dropped 3 bases and J dropped 4 bases, with 16 bases sitting between them. From germline, CDR1 is MNHNS and CDR2 SASEGT.

V is TRBV5-1 and J is TRBJ2-1; no clear D. V dropped 5 bases and J dropped 3 bases, with 9 bases sitting between them. Germline values: CDR1 SGHRS, CDR2 YFSETQ. The CDR3 consists of 13 residues. The CDR3 nucleotides are TGCGCCAGCAGAGAAAGCGTCTACAATGAGCAGTTCTTC. This encodes CASRESVYNEQFF.

The chain recombines TRBV7-3 with TRBJ2-2, with 11 bases that match TRBD2. The germline V gene encodes CDR1 SGHTA and CDR2 FQGTGA. With V trimmed by 3 bases and J by 1 base, 1 base remained unmatched. This CDR3 has 16 residues. The CDR3 DNA reads as TGTGCCAGCAGCTTGGGACTAGCGGAGAACACCGGGGAGCTGTTTTTT. Protein product: CASSLGLAENTGELFF.

This clone appeared a single time. V and J are TRBV7-9 and TRBJ1-4, with D perhaps TRBD1 (6 bases). Germline V lookup: CDR1 SEHNR, CDR2 FQNEAQ (reference sequence). The V gene lost 5 bases and the J gene lost 8 bases, with 15 bases spanning the gap. The CDR3 extends over 14 amino acids. The CDR3 sequence: CASSLRGDREKLFF. The DNA of the CDR3 is TGTGCCAGCAGCCTGAGGGGAGACAGGGAAAAACTGTTTTTT.

V and J are TRBV11-3 and TRBJ1-4; D gene ambiguous. With 7 bases removed from V and 3 bases from J, the gap between germline ends came to 15 bases. There are 15 residues in the CDR3. Germline lookup yields CDR1 SGHNT and CDR2 YENEEA. CDR3 in amino acids: CASTDRGRANEKLFF. CDR3 in DNA: TGTGCCAGCACCGACCGAGGGAGGGCTAATGAAAAACTGTTTTTT.

The rearrangement links TRBV18 to TRBJ2-7; TRBD2 matches at 7 bases. V lost 3 bases to trimming and J lost 7 bases; unmatched junction nucleotides: 6. Germline V gene lookup returns CDR1 KGHSH and CDR2 LQKENI. The CDR3 contains 13 residues. CDR3: CASSPLREVEQYF. The CDR3 DNA sequence: TGTGCCAGCTCACCCCTCCGGGAGGTTGAGCAGTACTTC.

The rearrangement joins TRBV7-6 to TRBJ2-3; a possible D gene is TRBD2 (5 bases). This CDR3 is built from 15 residues. Trimming cost V 5 bases and J 3 bases, with 15 bases left between them. Germline V lookup: CDR1 SGHVS, CDR2 FNYEAQ. This CDR3 is CASSPLRLATDTQYF. CDR3 DNA sequence: TGTGCCAGCAGCCCCCTCCGGCTAGCAACAGATACGCAGTATTTT.

This chain connects TRBV11-1 to TRBJ1-1; maybe TRBD1 (5 bases). CDR3 length equals 15 residues. Trimming took 7 bases from V and 0 from J, leaving 15 bases between them. Germline CDR1 SGHAT, CDR2 FQDESV (reference sequence). The CDR3 sequence is CASNSREGMNTEAFF. The CDR3 bases are TGTGCCAGCAACTCTAGGGAGGGGATGAACACTGAAGCTTTCTTT.